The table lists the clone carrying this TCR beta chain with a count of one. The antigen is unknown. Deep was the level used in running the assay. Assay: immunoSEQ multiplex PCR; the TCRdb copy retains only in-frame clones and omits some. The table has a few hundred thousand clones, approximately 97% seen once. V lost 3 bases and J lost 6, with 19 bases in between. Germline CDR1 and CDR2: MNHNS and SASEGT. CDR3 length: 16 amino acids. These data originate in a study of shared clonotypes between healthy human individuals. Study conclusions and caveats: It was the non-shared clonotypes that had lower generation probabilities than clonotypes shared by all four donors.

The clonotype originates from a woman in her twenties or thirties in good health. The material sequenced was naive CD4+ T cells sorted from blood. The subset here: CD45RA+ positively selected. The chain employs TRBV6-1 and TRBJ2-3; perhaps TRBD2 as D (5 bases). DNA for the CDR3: TGTGCCAGCAGTGACCAACCGGGCCTTCGCGGGGATACGCAGTATTTT. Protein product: CASSDQPGLRGDTQYF.